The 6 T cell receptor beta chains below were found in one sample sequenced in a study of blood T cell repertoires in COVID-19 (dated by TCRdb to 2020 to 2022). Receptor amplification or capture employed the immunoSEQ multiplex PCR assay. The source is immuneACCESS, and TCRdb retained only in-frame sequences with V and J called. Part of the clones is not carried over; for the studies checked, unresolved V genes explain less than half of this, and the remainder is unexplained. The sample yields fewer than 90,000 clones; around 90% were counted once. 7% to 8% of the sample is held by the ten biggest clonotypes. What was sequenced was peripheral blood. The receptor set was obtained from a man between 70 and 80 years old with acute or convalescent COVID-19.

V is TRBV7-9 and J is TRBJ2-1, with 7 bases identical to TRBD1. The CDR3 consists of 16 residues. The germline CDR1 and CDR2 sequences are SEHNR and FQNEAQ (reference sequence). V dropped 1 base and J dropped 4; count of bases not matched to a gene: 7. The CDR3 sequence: CASSLVQGKAYNEQFF. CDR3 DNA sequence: TGTGCCAGCAGCTTAGTACAGGGGAAAGCTTACAATGAGCAGTTCTTC.

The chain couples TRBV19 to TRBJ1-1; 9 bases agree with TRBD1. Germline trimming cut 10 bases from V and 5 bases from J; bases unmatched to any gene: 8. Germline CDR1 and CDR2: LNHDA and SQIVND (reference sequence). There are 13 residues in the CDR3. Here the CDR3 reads CAIQGQGFTEAFF. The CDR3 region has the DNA TGTGCCATCCAGGGACAGGGATTTACTGAAGCTTTCTTT.

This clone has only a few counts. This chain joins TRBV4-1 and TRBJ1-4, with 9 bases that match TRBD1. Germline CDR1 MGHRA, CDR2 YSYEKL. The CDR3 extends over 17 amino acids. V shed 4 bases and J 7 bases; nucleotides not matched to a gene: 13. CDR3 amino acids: CASSPRPPGQGFEKLFF. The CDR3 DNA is TGCGCCAGCAGCCCCCGTCCACCGGGACAGGGTTTTGAAAAACTGTTTTTT.

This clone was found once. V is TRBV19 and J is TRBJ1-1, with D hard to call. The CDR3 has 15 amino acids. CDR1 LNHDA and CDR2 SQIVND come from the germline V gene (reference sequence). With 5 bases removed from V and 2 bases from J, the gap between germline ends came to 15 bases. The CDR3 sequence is CASSWSGTQNTEAFF. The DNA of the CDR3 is TGTGCCAGTAGTTGGTCGGGAACACAAAACACTGAAGCTTTCTTT.

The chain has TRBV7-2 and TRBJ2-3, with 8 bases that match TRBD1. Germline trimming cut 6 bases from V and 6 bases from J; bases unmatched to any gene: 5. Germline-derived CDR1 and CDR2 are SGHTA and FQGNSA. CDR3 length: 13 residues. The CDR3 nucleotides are TGTGCCAGCAGGTATCAGGGGGCGGATACGCAGTATTTT. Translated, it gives CASRYQGADTQYF.

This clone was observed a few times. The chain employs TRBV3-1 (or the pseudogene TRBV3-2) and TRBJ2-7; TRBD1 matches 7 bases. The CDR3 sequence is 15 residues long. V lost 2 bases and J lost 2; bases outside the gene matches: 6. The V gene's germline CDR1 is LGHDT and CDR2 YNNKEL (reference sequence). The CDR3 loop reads CASSQTTGLTYEQYF. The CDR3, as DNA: TGTGCCAGCAGCCAAACGACAGGGCTTACCTACGAGCAGTACTTC.